The 21 T cell receptor beta chains reported below all come from one sample, sequenced in a study of cytomegalovirus exposure and HLA in healthy donors. In the PCR, 60 Vbeta and 13 Jbeta primers were used. Here immunoSEQ multiplex PCR was the method, and the copy in TCRdb shows in-frame clones only, minus some. In the table there are some 130,000 clones, 83% of which are singletons. Sequenced material: PBMCs. The receptors here all came from a girl aged 2 to 10 in good health and CMV-seronegative.

The rearrangement links TRBV30 to TRBJ2-3; D unresolved. The CDR3 runs to 13 residues. Trimming shortened V by 2 bases and J by 0 bases, and 6 bases separated the two germline ends. Germline CDR1 GTSNPN, CDR2 SVGIG (reference sequence). The CDR3 loop reads CAWSPYSTDTQYF. In DNA form, the CDR3 reads TGTGCCTGGAGTCCCTACAGCACAGATACGCAGTATTTT.

The chain links TRBV29-1 to TRBJ1-2; D not resolved. CDR3 length: 12 residues. Germline V lookup: CDR1 SQVTM, CDR2 ANQGSEA. The V and J ends lost 3 bases and 4 bases respectively, with 9 bases between them. For the CDR3, the DNA is TGCAGCGTTGATTACGGTATCTATGGCTACACCTTC. It codes for CSVDYGIYGYTF.

This chain uses TRBV5-4 with TRBJ1-2, with TRBD1 matching 8 bases. Germline V gene data show CDR1 as SGHNT and CDR2 as YYREEE (reference sequence). V trimming: 0 bases; J trimming: 7 bases; junction bases outside the gene matches: 8. The CDR3 has 15 amino acids. The CDR3 DNA sequence: TGTGCCAGCAGCTTGGACAGGGGGTACTCTGGTGGCTACACCTTC. Translated: CASSLDRGYSGGYTF. Complete variable domain (other parts from reference TRBV5-4 and TRBJ1-2): ETGVTQSPTHLIKTRGQQVTLRCSSQSGHNTVSWYQQALGQGPQFIFQYYREEENGRGNFPPRFSGLQFPNYSSELNVNALELDDSALYLCASSLDRGYSGGYTFGSGTRLTVV.

The rearrangement uses TRBV4-1 and TRBJ2-7, with D perhaps matching TRBD1 (5 bases). V lost 0 bases, J lost 3 bases, and 12 bases lay in between. Germline V lookup: CDR1 MGHRA, CDR2 YSYEKL. The CDR3 covers 15 residues. As DNA, the CDR3 is TGCGCCAGCAGCCAAGATCTGGGGCAGGGCTACGAGCAGTACTTC. Its protein product is CASSQDLGQGYEQYF.

The genes are TRBV19 and TRBJ2-6, with D possibly matching TRBD1 (5 bases). The germline CDR1 and CDR2 sequences are LNHDA and SQIVND (reference sequence). Trimming pared 4 bases from V and 2 bases from J, leaving 12 bases between. The length of the CDR3 is 16 residues. The CDR3 reads CASSTQGVTGANVLTF. CDR3 in DNA: TGTGCCAGTAGTACTCAGGGTGTCACTGGGGCCAACGTCCTGACTTTC.

The chain joins TRBV19 to TRBJ1-1; D gene ambiguous. V was cut by 1 base and J by 7 bases, with 13 bases left in between. In germline, CDR1 is LNHDA, CDR2 SQIVND (reference sequence). The CDR3 loop spans 14 amino acids. This chain's CDR3 is CASSIVGLAVEAFF. CDR3 nucleotide sequence: TGTGCCAGTAGTATAGTTGGTTTGGCAGTTGAAGCTTTCTTT.

The chain combines TRBV7-9 with TRBJ2-7, with a possible D match to TRBD1 (5 bases). Between the trimmed V and J ends, which lost 2 bases and 6 bases, there was a span of 11 bases. There are 13 residues in the CDR3. Germline values: CDR1 SEHNR, CDR2 FQNEAQ (reference sequence). CDR3 DNA sequence: TGTGCCAGCAGCTTACAGGGTCGGCGCGAGCAGTACTTC. This codes for CASSLQGRREQYF.

V and J are TRBV27 and TRBJ2-7; TRBD1 matches at 8 bases. Germline values: CDR1 MNHEY, CDR2 SMNVEV (reference sequence). The J segment lost 2 bases and the V segment lost 3 bases, leaving 6 bases of the junction unmatched. This CDR3 has 15 residues. The CDR3 DNA follows: TGTGCCAGCAGTTTGGGGGACAGGAGGGCCTACGAGCAGTACTTC. This encodes CASSLGDRRAYEQYF.

The rearrangement uses TRBV30 and TRBJ2-5; 9 nucleotides agree with TRBD1. The J call could be wrong; TRBJ2-7 is a better fit for the DNA end. Per germline, CDR1 GTSNPN and CDR2 SVGIG (reference sequence). This CDR3 has 14 residues. CDR3 residues: CAWSPLTGGVEQYF. Written as DNA, the CDR3 is TGTGCCTGGAGTCCACTCACAGGGGGCGTCGAGCAGTACTTC.

This chain connects TRBV23-1 to TRBJ2-6, with D maybe TRBD1 (6 bases). TRBV23-1 is known as an ORF, though its function is uncertain. The CDR3 has 18 residues. V was clipped by 2 bases and J by 1 base, with 15 bases between them. Here the CDR3 reads CASSQKYPQGSGANVLTF. The DNA for the CDR3 is TGCGCCAGCAGTCAAAAATACCCTCAGGGGTCTGGGGCCAACGTCCTGACTTTC.

This chain uses TRBV6-1 with TRBJ2-1; TRBD1 matches 9 bases. This CDR3 is built from 17 residues. Germline CDR1 is MNHNS and CDR2 is SASEGT. Trimming at V came to 5 bases and at J to 1 base, leaving 9 bases not matched to a gene. The CDR3 spells CASSKDTGTGSYNEQFF. The CDR3 DNA sequence: TGTGCCAGCAGTAAAGACACCGGGACAGGGTCCTACAATGAGCAGTTCTTC.

This chain connects TRBV21-1 to TRBJ1-5; the table's D call TRBD1 went unverified against the DNA. TRBV21-1 is annotated as a pseudogene. The CDR3 runs to 15 residues. CDR3 protein: CASSKLIGAEQPQHF. The CDR3 DNA sequence: TGTGCCAGCAGCAAACTAATTGGGGCAGAGCAGCCCCAGCATTTT.

The rearrangement links TRBV5-5 to TRBJ1-4; the D gene is possibly TRBD1 (6 bases). CDR1 is SGHKS and CDR2 is YYEKEE in the germline V gene (reference sequence). Trimming shortened V by 4 bases and J by 4 bases, and 11 bases separated the two germline ends. The CDR3 length is 14 residues. The CDR3 DNA sequence: TGTGCCAGCAGCACCGGACAGTATAATGAAAAACTGTTTTTT. Protein product: CASSTGQYNEKLFF.

The chain employs TRBV5-3 and TRBJ1-1; 9 bases line up with TRBD1. TRBV5-3 is noted as an ORF with a role that remains uncertain. Losses at the gene ends were 1 base for V and 2 bases for J; bases not matched to a gene: 15. The CDR3 has 19 residues. The DNA of the CDR3 is TGTGCCAGAAGCTTGAGGGACAGGGCCGAGGGGGCCGATAACACTGAAGCTTTCTTT. Translating it yields CARSLRDRAEGADNTEAFF.

The genes are TRBV6-6 and TRBJ1-1; D uncertain. CDR1 and CDR2 (germline): MNHNY, SVGAGI (reference sequence). There are 13 residues in the CDR3. The germline V and J ends were trimmed by 2 bases and 2 bases, with 6 bases remaining between them. The CDR3 loop is CASSYRGNTEAFF. The CDR3 DNA is TGTGCCAGCAGTTACCGGGGAAACACTGAAGCTTTCTTT.

CDR3 nucleotide sequence: TGTGCCAGCAGTTACACTACGAACACTGAAGCTTTCTTT. Protein sequence: CASSYTTNTEAFF. The gene calls are TRBV6-5 and TRBJ1-1; D is uncertain. Germline assignment: CDR1 MNHEY and CDR2 SVGAGI. The CDR3 has 13 amino acids. The V and J ends lost 2 bases and 1 base respectively, with 5 bases between them.

The V and J genes are TRBV27 and TRBJ2-5, with TRBD1 identical over 9 bases. This CDR3 is built from 16 residues. V lost 0 bases, J lost 5 bases, and 7 bases stayed unmatched. Germline assignment: CDR1 MNHEY and CDR2 SMNVEV (reference sequence). In nucleotides, the CDR3 is TGTGCCAGCAGTTTATCCGGACAGGGGAATGGGGAGACCCAGTACTTC. It translates to CASSLSGQGNGETQYF.

In its sample, this clone was seen once. The genes are TRBV2 and TRBJ2-7, with D perhaps matching TRBD1 (7 bases). CDR3 length equals 15 residues. The germline gives CDR1 SNHLY, CDR2 FYNNEI. Trimming stripped 1 base from V and 4 bases from J, with 14 bases between. CDR3 nucleotides: TGTGCCAGCAGTGAAGACGCCAGGGGGGTGTACGAGCAGTACTTC. Encoded protein: CASSEDARGVYEQYF.

V and J are TRBV7-6 and TRBJ2-2; tentatively, D is TRBD1 (5 bases). The germline V gene has CDR1 SGHVS and CDR2 FNYEAQ. This CDR3 has 14 amino acids. V gave up 3 bases and J gave up 3 bases, with 8 bases separating them. The DNA for the CDR3 is TGTGCCAGCAGCTTGATAGGGGACACCGGGGAGCTGTTTTTT. It is translated as CASSLIGDTGELFF.

The rearrangement links TRBV4-1 to TRBJ1-2, with 8 bases matching TRBD1. The CDR3 runs to 15 residues. J lost 3 bases, V lost 3 bases, and 6 bases had no gene match. Germline CDR1 and CDR2: MGHRA and YSYEKL. Here the CDR3 DNA reads TGCGCCAGCAGCCACTCACAGACAGGGGACTATGGCTACACCTTC. Residues: CASSHSQTGDYGYTF.

This sequence joins TRBV10-3 and TRBJ2-1; possibly TRBD2 for D (5 bases). The germline V gene encodes CDR1 ENHRY and CDR2 SYGVKD. V was cut by 3 bases and J by 7 bases, with 16 bases left in between. This CDR3 comprises 15 residues. The chain's CDR3 is CAISEERRLVNEQFF. For the CDR3, the DNA is TGTGCCATCAGTGAAGAGAGGAGGTTAGTAAATGAGCAGTTCTTC.